What follows is one T cell receptor beta chain and its context. This entry belongs to a study of shared T cell receptors in the human thymus. The CDR3 runs 15 residues. Losses at the gene ends were 4 bases for V and 3 bases for J; bases not matched to a gene: 9. Germline lookup yields CDR1 SGHRS and CDR2 YFSETQ. TCRdb keeps only in-frame clones here, not all; method: immunoSEQ multiplex PCR. The data show 650,000 to 950,000 clones, 70% to 90% seen once. The same specimen was also included in a second study, on human thymus T cells. As reported in that work: Obtained as resections during corrective heart surgery, the thymus tissue was then studied.

This sequence originates from a girl less than two years old with a congenital heart defect. The chain employs TRBV5-1 and TRBJ2-5; 7 nucleotides line up with TRBD1. The sample taken for sequencing was thymocytes. In DNA form, the CDR3 reads TGCGCCAGCAGCCATGACAGGGATGGGAAAGAGACCCAGTACTTC. This translates into CASSHDRDGKETQYF.